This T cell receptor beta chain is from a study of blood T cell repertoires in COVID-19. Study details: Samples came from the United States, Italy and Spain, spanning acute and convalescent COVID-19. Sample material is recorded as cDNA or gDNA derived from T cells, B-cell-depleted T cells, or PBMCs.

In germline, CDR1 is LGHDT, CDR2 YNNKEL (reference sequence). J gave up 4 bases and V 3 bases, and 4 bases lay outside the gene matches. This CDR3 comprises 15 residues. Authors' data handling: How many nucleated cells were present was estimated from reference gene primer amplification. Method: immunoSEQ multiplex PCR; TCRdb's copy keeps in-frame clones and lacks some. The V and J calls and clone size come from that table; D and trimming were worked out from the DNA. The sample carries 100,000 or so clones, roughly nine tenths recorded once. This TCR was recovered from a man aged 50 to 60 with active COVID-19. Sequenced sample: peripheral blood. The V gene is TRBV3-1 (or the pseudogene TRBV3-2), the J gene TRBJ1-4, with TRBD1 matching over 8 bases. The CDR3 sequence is CASSQTGAFNEKLFF. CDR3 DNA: TGTGCCAGCAGCCAGACAGGGGCATTTAATGAAAAACTGTTTTTT.